This note documents a single T cell receptor (beta chain) sequence. This clone was detected a few times. The antigen it recognizes is unknown. No base qualities exist here, and no much larger clone lies one base off it. This sample is drawn from a study of PD-L1 blockade in urothelial cancer (dated by TCRdb to 2016 to 2017). About the full investigation: Therapy was started in 2014 for all patients, and atezolizumab 1,200 mg was administered intravenously every 3 weeks. About 90% of the 29 patients were males with bladder-origin urothelial cancer, and about 65% of the roughly 30 reported a prior smoking history. An ECOG performance status of 0 or 1 was recorded for the patients, and 0 to 3 prior chemotherapy regimens had been received by the patients. Blood samples were analyzed at 3 weeks after treatment start (second dose) and at 6 weeks after treatment start. A median of 141,255 T cells and 83,000 or so unique TCRs was obtained from blood samples, and a median clonality of 0.080 was observed. An exploratory multi-omic analysis was conducted of the somatic, immune and clinical correlates of response to PD-L1 blockade with atezolizumab in urothelial cancer. TCR sequencing covered pretreatment tumor samples and matched, serially collected peripheral blood taken before and after atezolizumab treatment. Durable clinical benefit was defined as progression-free survival longer than 6 months, and TCR features were also tested against progression-free and overall survival. In the same patients, pretreatment tumors underwent whole exome sequencing and RNA sequencing in addition to TCR sequencing. Fewer than ten patients reached durable clinical benefit, while 20 patients did not. Twenty-nine patients had pretreatment blood TCR-seq, some 25 had at least one posttreatment blood collection, and some 25 had tumor TCR-seq. Overall study results and their limits: A pretreatment peripheral blood TCR clonality below the median was linked to improved progression-free and overall survival. Small sample size (n ≈ 30) and many exploratory analyses mean the results are intended to be hypothesis-generating. At 3 weeks after the start of treatment, tumor-associated TCR clones in peripheral blood had expanded more in patients with durable benefit (n of about 20, p = 0.022).

Each PCR received spiked-in synthetic TCR analog templates so that absolute template abundance could be estimated from read counts. The immunoSEQ assay used bias-controlled V and J gene primers to amplify TCRbeta CDR3 regions from genomic DNA. Rearranged TCRbeta segments were sequenced at approximately 20X coverage. The authors processed their data as follows. Sequencing errors were corrected by clustering and CDR3s were annotated against IMGT to assign V, D and J genes. Downstream analyses used only productive TCRbeta rearrangements, leaving out any out-of-frame or stop-codon sequences. Clonality was calculated as one minus the Shannon entropy normalized by the log of the number of unique productive sequences. Fisher's exact test with Benjamini-Hochberg correction, using a cutoff of adjusted p below 0.01, was how clones that differed between time points or between blood and tumor were identified. In TCRdb, the immuneACCESS table is reduced to in-frame sequences with V and J assigned. These tables do not hold every clone; where another copy was compared, an unresolved V gene accounts for under half, and the others remain unexplained. The V and J calls and the clone size are those of that table, but D and trimming were determined from the DNA. The sample yields around 130,000 clones; less than 85% were counted once. The top ten clonotypes cover 3.2% of the sample.

The sample's time point label is to be understood as: pretreatment peripheral blood. A cohort of roughly 30 patients with locally advanced or metastatic urothelial carcinoma, treated at Memorial Sloan Kettering on a trial protocol, was included. Peripheral blood mononuclear cells were collected pretreatment and during treatment, with between 1 and 8 total time points obtained per patient. The Qiagen DNeasy Blood extraction kit was used to purify genomic DNA from total PBMCs and tumor samples. PBMCs were collected pretreatment and during treatment, and were isolated and stored as previously described. V gives up 5 bases and J gives up 5 bases, and the segment between their germline ends measures 18 bases. The CDR3, from cysteine to phenylalanine, totals 15 residues. Just CDR3 DNA is preserved here, 45 bases in frame from base 1. The germline V gene encodes CDR1 LNHDA and CDR2 SQIVND (reference sequence).

The chain is assembled from TRBV19 and TRBJ1-1, with the D gene uncertain. The clonotype comes from a man over 45 with urothelial cancer. The starting material was PBMCs, obtained around atezolizumab (anti-PD-L1) treatment. The CDR3 protein sequence reads: CASSSGRTSGTEAFF. In nucleotides, the sequence is TGTGCCAGTAGTTCCGGACGGACTTCGGGTACTGAAGCTTTCTTT.